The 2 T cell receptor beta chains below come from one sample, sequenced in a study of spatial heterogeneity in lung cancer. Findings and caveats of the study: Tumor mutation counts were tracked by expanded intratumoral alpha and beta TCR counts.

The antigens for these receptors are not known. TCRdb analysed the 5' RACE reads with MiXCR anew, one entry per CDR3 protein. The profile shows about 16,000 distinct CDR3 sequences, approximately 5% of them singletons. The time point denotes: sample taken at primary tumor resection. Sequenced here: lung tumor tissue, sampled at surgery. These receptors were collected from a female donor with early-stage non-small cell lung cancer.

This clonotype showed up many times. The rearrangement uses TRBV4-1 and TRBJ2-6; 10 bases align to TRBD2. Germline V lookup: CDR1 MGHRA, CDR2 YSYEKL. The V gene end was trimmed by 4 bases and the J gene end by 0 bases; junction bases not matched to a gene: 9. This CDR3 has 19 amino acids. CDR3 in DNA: TGCGCCAGCAGCCTATTGCAGGGACTAGCGTACTCTGGGGCCAACGTCCTGACTTTC. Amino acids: CASSLLQGLAYSGANVLTF.

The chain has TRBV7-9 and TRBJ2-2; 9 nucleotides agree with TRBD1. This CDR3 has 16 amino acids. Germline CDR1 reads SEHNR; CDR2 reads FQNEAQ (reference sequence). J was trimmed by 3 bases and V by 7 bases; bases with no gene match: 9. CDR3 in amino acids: CASTPSGTGYTGELFF. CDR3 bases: TGTGCCAGCACCCCTTCCGGGACAGGGTACACCGGGGAGCTGTTTTTT.